The T cell receptor beta chain under discussion was sequenced for a study of cytomegalovirus exposure and HLA in healthy donors. Study-wide results and caveats: As confirmed in vitro, a few CMV-associated chains were specific for CMV antigens.

The junction had 15 bases not matched to a gene; V was cut back by 6 bases and J by 1 base. This CDR3 region has 19 residues. Germline CDR1 SGHNT, CDR2 YENEEA. 60 Vbeta and 13 Jbeta primers were used in PCR. Assay: immunoSEQ multiplex PCR; the TCRdb copy retains only in-frame clones and omits some. The repertoire table contains tens of thousands of clones. For this clone: Its antigen is as yet unknown.

Sequenced: PBMCs. The chain has TRBV11-3 and TRBJ2-2; 9 bases are shared with TRBD1. The TCR sequence derives from a man aged 35-49 years in good health and CMV-seronegative. For the CDR3, the DNA is TGTGCCAGCAGTTTTAGTAGGGACAGGGACCACCTGAACACCGGGGAGCTGTTTTTT. This gives the protein CASSFSRDRDHLNTGELFF.